This T cell receptor beta chain is drawn from a study of PD-1 blockade in classical Hodgkin lymphoma. Findings and limits, study-wide: Reports described newly diagnosed patients as having lower baseline TCR diversity than healthy donors.

Sequencing was performed with immunoSEQ multiplex PCR; in TCRdb, only in-frame clones are kept and a portion is missing. The profile shows under 80,000 clones, about 94% of them singletons. In germline, CDR1 is KGHSH, CDR2 LQKENI. This CDR3 is built from 13 residues. The V and J ends lost 1 base and 3 bases respectively, with 6 bases between them. Regarding this clone: Its antigen is currently unknown.

Time point denoted: newly diagnosed, previously untreated cHL patient sample. The chain couples TRBV18 to TRBJ1-2; D unclear. The sequence derives from a human donor with classical Hodgkin lymphoma. The material sequenced was peripheral blood mononuclear cells (PBMCs). The CDR3 spells CASSPLGDYGYTF. Here the CDR3 DNA reads TGTGCCAGCTCACCACTGGGAGACTATGGCTACACCTTC.